What follows are 3 T cell receptor beta chains derived from one specimen sequenced in a study of identical twins. TCRdb re-called the 5' RACE reads with MiXCR, one entry per CDR3 protein. This sample has some 460,000 distinct CDR3 sequences; approximately 15% occur once, and the top ten carry around 0.52%. The sample was also linked to a second study, of yellow fever vaccine responses in identical twins.

Specimen: CD4+ T cells sorted from blood. The receptors were gathered from a woman between 18 and 29 years old in good health.

There are many counts of this clonotype. V usage is TRBV12-3 or TRBV12-4 and J usage is TRBJ2-1; 10 bases align to TRBD2. V lost 7 bases to trimming and J lost 1 base; unmatched junction nucleotides: 19. The CDR3 consists of 20 residues. The DNA of the CDR3 is TGTGCCAGCACCGGGTCCCCGGGACTAGCGAGAGTGACTTCCTACAATGAGCAGTTCTTC. Amino acids: CASTGSPGLARVTSYNEQFF.

The CDR3 nucleotides are TGCGCCAGCAGCCAAGAGGATGCGAACACCGGGGAGCTGTTTTTT. As protein: CASSQEDANTGELFF. The gene calls are TRBV4-3 and TRBJ2-2; no clear D gene. V shed 0 bases and J shed 0 bases, with 5 bases lying between them. Germline assignment: CDR1 LGHNA and CDR2 YSLEER. This CDR3 has 15 residues.

J is TRBJ2-5 and V is TRBV5-1, with D possibly matching TRBD1 (6 bases). This CDR3 comprises 15 residues. V was cut by 4 bases and J by 2 bases, with 15 bases left in between. Per germline, CDR1 SGHRS and CDR2 YFSETQ. DNA of the CDR3: TGCGCCAGCAGCAACGGCAGGGGAAAACAAGAGACCCAGTACTTC. Encoded protein: CASSNGRGKQETQYF.